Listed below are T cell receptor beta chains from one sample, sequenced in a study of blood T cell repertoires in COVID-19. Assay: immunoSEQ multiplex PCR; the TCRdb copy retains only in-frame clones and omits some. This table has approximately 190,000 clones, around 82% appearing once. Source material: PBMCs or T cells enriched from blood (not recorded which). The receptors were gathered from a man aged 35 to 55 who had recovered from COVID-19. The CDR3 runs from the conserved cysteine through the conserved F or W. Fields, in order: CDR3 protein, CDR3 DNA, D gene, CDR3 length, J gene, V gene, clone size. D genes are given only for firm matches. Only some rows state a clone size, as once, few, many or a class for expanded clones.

CDR3 protein: CATSQGRRANQPQHF; CDR3 DNA: TGTGCCACCAGTCAAGGGCGCAGGGCCAATCAGCCCCAGCATTTT; D gene: NA; CDR3 length: 15; J gene: TRBJ1-5; V gene: TRBV24-1; clone size: NA
CDR3 protein: CAISGKQGPSSYEQYF; CDR3 DNA: TGTGCCATCAGTGGTAAACAGGGTCCGAGCTCCTACGAGCAGTACTTC; D gene: NA; CDR3 length: 16; J gene: TRBJ2-7; V gene: TRBV10-3; clone size: once
CDR3 protein: CASSRGSQETQYF; CDR3 DNA: TGCGCCAGCAGCCGGGGAAGTCAAGAGACCCAGTACTTC; D gene: NA; CDR3 length: 13; J gene: TRBJ2-5; V gene: TRBV5-1; clone size: NA
CDR3 protein: CASSPTYTTANTEAFF; CDR3 DNA: TGTGCCAGCAGCCCTACCTACACGACAGCGAACACTGAAGCTTTCTTT; D gene: NA; CDR3 length: 16; J gene: TRBJ1-1; V gene: TRBV5-5; clone size: NA
CDR3 protein: CASNRWGEIKPQHF; CDR3 DNA: TGTGCCAGCAACCGGTGGGGGGAGATCAAGCCCCAGCATTTT; D gene: NA; CDR3 length: 14; J gene: TRBJ1-5; V gene: TRBV5-6; clone size: NA
CDR3 protein: CSVVEGLNTEAFF; CDR3 DNA: TGCAGCGTTGTTGAGGGCCTGAACACTGAAGCTTTCTTT; D gene: NA; CDR3 length: 13; J gene: TRBJ1-1; V gene: TRBV29-1; clone size: NA
CDR3 protein: CASSVGASSYEQYF; CDR3 DNA: TGTGCCAGCAGCGTAGGGGCCAGCTCCTACGAGCAGTACTTC; D gene: NA; CDR3 length: 14; J gene: TRBJ2-7; V gene: TRBV9; clone size: NA
CDR3 protein: CASQDRGFGYGYTF; CDR3 DNA: TGTGCCAGTCAGGACAGGGGTTTCGGCTATGGCTACACCTTC; D gene: TRBD1; CDR3 length: 14; J gene: TRBJ1-2; V gene: TRBV19; clone size: NA
CDR3 protein: CASIGTGGISNQPQHF; CDR3 DNA: TGTGCCAGTATAGGAACAGGGGGCATTAGCAATCAGCCCCAGCATTTT; D gene: TRBD1; CDR3 length: 16; J gene: TRBJ1-5; V gene: TRBV19; clone size: NA
CDR3 protein: CATSRDRSSYGYTF; CDR3 DNA: TGTGCCACCAGCAGAGATCGGAGTAGTTATGGCTACACCTTC; D gene: NA; CDR3 length: 14; J gene: TRBJ1-2; V gene: TRBV15; clone size: once
CDR3 protein: CASSSGDLSSTEAFF; CDR3 DNA: TGCGCCAGCAGCTCGGGGGACCTAAGTAGCACTGAAGCTTTCTTT; D gene: NA; CDR3 length: 15; J gene: TRBJ1-1; V gene: TRBV5-1; clone size: once
CDR3 protein: CASRPSGPGNTIYF; CDR3 DNA: TGTGCCAGCAGACCGAGCGGACCCGGAAACACCATATATTTT; D gene: NA; CDR3 length: 14; J gene: TRBJ1-3; V gene: TRBV6-5; clone size: once
CDR3 protein: CASSLLGGLNTEAFF; CDR3 DNA: TGTGCCAGCAGCTTATTGGGGGGACTAAACACTGAAGCTTTCTTT; D gene: NA; CDR3 length: 15; J gene: TRBJ1-1; V gene: TRBV7-3; clone size: NA
CDR3 protein: CATHQGQGETGANVLTF; CDR3 DNA: TGTGCCACCCACCAGGGGCAGGGGGAAACTGGGGCCAACGTCCTGACTTTC; D gene: TRBD1; CDR3 length: 17; J gene: TRBJ2-6; V gene: TRBV28; clone size: NA
CDR3 protein: CASSSGRTGNTQPQHF; CDR3 DNA: TGTGCCAGCAGTAGTGGGCGAACAGGGAATACACAGCCCCAGCATTTT; D gene: NA; CDR3 length: 16; J gene: TRBJ1-5; V gene: TRBV27; clone size: NA
CDR3 protein: CASSSTGGPYSNQPQHF; CDR3 DNA: TGCGCCAGCAGTTCTACAGGGGGGCCCTATAGCAATCAGCCCCAGCATTTT; D gene: TRBD1; CDR3 length: 17; J gene: TRBJ1-5; V gene: TRBV10-2; clone size: once
CDR3 protein: CASSKPQGLSYEQYF; CDR3 DNA: TGTGCCAGCAGTAAGCCTCAGGGGCTATCTTACGAGCAGTACTTC; D gene: NA; CDR3 length: 15; J gene: TRBJ2-7; V gene: TRBV6-2/TRBV6-3; clone size: NA
CDR3 protein: CASSEQGQRKYEQYF; CDR3 DNA: TGTGCCAGCAGTGAACAGGGACAGCGCAAATACGAGCAGTACTTC; D gene: TRBD1; CDR3 length: 15; J gene: TRBJ2-7; V gene: TRBV6-1; clone size: NA
CDR3 protein: CAISGGLNRGLETQYF; CDR3 DNA: TGTGCCATCAGTGGAGGTTTAAACAGGGGGTTGGAGACCCAGTACTTC; D gene: TRBD1; CDR3 length: 16; J gene: TRBJ2-5; V gene: TRBV10-3; clone size: NA
CDR3 protein: CARSWGGESYEQYF; CDR3 DNA: TGTGCCAGAAGCTGGGGAGGGGAATCCTACGAGCAGTACTTC; D gene: NA; CDR3 length: 14; J gene: TRBJ2-7; V gene: TRBV7-5; clone size: NA
CDR3 protein: CASSLLQGNGYTF; CDR3 DNA: TGTGCCAGCAGCTTACTTCAGGGGAATGGCTACACCTTC; D gene: NA; CDR3 length: 13; J gene: TRBJ1-2; V gene: TRBV11-1; clone size: NA
CDR3 protein: CASSQEGDRVNEQFF; CDR3 DNA: TGCGCCAGCAGCCAAGAAGGGGACAGGGTTAACGAGCAGTTCTTC; D gene: TRBD1; CDR3 length: 15; J gene: TRBJ2-1; V gene: TRBV4-1; clone size: NA
CDR3 protein: CASSIRTGNYGYTF; CDR3 DNA: TGTGCCAGTAGTATACGGACAGGGAATTATGGCTACACCTTC; D gene: TRBD1; CDR3 length: 14; J gene: TRBJ1-2; V gene: TRBV19; clone size: NA
CDR3 protein: CASSQAGPGGSEKLFF; CDR3 DNA: TGTGCCAGCAGCCAAGCGGGCCCGGGGGGGAGTGAAAAACTGTTTTTT; D gene: NA; CDR3 length: 16; J gene: TRBJ1-4; V gene: TRBV3-1/TRBV3-2; clone size: once
CDR3 protein: CASKGASNEQFF; CDR3 DNA: TGTGCCAGCAAGGGGGCCTCGAATGAGCAGTTCTTC; D gene: TRBD1; CDR3 length: 12; J gene: TRBJ2-1; V gene: TRBV6-5; clone size: NA
CDR3 protein: CASSYRTGGEENEQYF; CDR3 DNA: TGTGCCAGCAGCTATCGGACAGGGGGCGAAGAAAACGAGCAGTACTTC; D gene: TRBD1; CDR3 length: 16; J gene: TRBJ2-7; V gene: TRBV7-9; clone size: few
CDR3 protein: CASSQERSGGASTPLHF; CDR3 DNA: TGCGCCAGCAGCCAAGAACGTTCAGGGGGCGCTTCTACACCCCTCCACTTT; D gene: TRBD1; CDR3 length: 17; J gene: TRBJ1-6; V gene: TRBV4-3; clone size: NA
CDR3 protein: CASSASGPRQETQYF; CDR3 DNA: TGTGCCAGCAGTGCATCAGGGCCGCGCCAAGAGACCCAGTACTTC; D gene: NA; CDR3 length: 15; J gene: TRBJ2-5; V gene: TRBV6-2/TRBV6-3; clone size: once
CDR3 protein: CASSVAGRLETQYF; CDR3 DNA: TGTGCCAGCAGCGTAGCAGGTCGGTTAGAGACCCAGTACTTC; D gene: NA; CDR3 length: 14; J gene: TRBJ2-5; V gene: TRBV9; clone size: NA
CDR3 protein: CASSYRRGGRTQYF; CDR3 DNA: TGTGCCAGCAGTTACAGGCGGGGGGGACGGACGCAGTATTTT; D gene: TRBD2; CDR3 length: 14; J gene: TRBJ2-3; V gene: TRBV6-5; clone size: NA
CDR3 protein: CASTDQGFGYTF; CDR3 DNA: TGTGCCAGCACCGACCAGGGGTTTGGCTACACCTTC; D gene: NA; CDR3 length: 12; J gene: TRBJ1-2; V gene: TRBV12-3/TRBV12-4; clone size: NA
CDR3 protein: CASSPFGGGVDSPLHF; CDR3 DNA: TGTGCCAGCAGCCCGTTTGGTGGGGGGGTTGATTCACCCCTCCACTTT; D gene: NA; CDR3 length: 16; J gene: TRBJ1-6; V gene: TRBV3-1/TRBV3-2; clone size: NA
CDR3 protein: CASSQDWLAGPNEQFF; CDR3 DNA: TGTGCCAGCAGCCAAGATTGGCTAGCGGGGCCCAATGAGCAGTTCTTC; D gene: TRBD2; CDR3 length: 16; J gene: TRBJ2-1; V gene: TRBV3-1/TRBV3-2; clone size: many
CDR3 protein: CASSFGGMDGYTF; CDR3 DNA: TGTGCCAGCAGTTTCGGGGGGATGGATGGCTACACCTTC; D gene: NA; CDR3 length: 13; J gene: TRBJ1-2; V gene: TRBV28; clone size: NA
CDR3 protein: CASRMKGATGELFF; CDR3 DNA: TGTGCCAGCAGAATGAAGGGGGCCACCGGGGAGCTGTTTTTT; D gene: TRBD1; CDR3 length: 14; J gene: TRBJ2-2; V gene: TRBV5-6; clone size: NA
CDR3 protein: CASSVTGGLNTGELFF; CDR3 DNA: TGTGCCAGCAGCGTTACGGGGGGGCTTAACACCGGGGAGCTGTTTTTT; D gene: TRBD2; CDR3 length: 16; J gene: TRBJ2-2; V gene: TRBV7-9; clone size: many
CDR3 protein: CASMSTNYGYTF; CDR3 DNA: TGTGCCAGCATGTCAACTAACTATGGCTACACCTTC; D gene: NA; CDR3 length: 12; J gene: TRBJ1-2; V gene: TRBV2; clone size: NA
CDR3 protein: CASSLEQTEAFF; CDR3 DNA: TGCGCCAGCAGCTTGGAACAGACTGAAGCTTTCTTT; D gene: NA; CDR3 length: 12; J gene: TRBJ1-1; V gene: TRBV5-1; clone size: NA
CDR3 protein: CASSSGGESTDTQYF; CDR3 DNA: TGTGCCAGCAGTTCAGGCGGGGAGAGCACAGATACGCAGTATTTT; D gene: NA; CDR3 length: 15; J gene: TRBJ2-3; V gene: TRBV6-5; clone size: NA